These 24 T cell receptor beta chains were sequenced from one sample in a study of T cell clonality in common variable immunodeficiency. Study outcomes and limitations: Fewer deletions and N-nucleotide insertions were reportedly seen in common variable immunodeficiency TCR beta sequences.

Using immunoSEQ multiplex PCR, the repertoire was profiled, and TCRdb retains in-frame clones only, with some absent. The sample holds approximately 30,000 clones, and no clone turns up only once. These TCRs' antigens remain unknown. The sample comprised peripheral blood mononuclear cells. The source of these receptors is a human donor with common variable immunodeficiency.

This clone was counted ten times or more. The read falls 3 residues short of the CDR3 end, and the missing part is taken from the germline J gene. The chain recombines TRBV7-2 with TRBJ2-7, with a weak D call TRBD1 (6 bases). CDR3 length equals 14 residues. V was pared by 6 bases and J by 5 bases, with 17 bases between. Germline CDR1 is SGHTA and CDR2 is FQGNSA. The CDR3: CASSGGKRINEQYF. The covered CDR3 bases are TGTGCCAGCAGTGGGGGCAAGAGGATTAACGAG.

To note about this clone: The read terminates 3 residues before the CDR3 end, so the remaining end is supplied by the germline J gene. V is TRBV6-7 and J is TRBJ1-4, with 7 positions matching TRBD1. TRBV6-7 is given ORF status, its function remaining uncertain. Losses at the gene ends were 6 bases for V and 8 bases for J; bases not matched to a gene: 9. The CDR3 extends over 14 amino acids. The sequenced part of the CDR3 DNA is TGTGCCAGCAGGACAGGGCGTCGGGAAGAAAAA. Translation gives CASRTGRREEK. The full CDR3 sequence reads CASRTGRREEKLFF.

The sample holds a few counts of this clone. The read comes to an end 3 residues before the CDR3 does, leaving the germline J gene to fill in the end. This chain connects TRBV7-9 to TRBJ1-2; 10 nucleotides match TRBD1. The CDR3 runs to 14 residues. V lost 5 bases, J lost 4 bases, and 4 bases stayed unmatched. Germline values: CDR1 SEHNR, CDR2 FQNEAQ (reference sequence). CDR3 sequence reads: CASSPTGGVYGYTF. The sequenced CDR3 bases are TGTGCCAGCAGCCCGACAGGGGGCGTCTATGGC.

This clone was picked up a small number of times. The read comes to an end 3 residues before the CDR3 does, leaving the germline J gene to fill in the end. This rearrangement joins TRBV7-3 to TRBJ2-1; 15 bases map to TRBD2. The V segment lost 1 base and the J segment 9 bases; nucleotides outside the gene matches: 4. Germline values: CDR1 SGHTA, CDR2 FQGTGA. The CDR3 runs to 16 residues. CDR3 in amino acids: CASSLNGLAGGGEQFF. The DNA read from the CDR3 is TGTGCCAGCAGCTTAAACGGACTAGCGGGGGGGGGTGAG.

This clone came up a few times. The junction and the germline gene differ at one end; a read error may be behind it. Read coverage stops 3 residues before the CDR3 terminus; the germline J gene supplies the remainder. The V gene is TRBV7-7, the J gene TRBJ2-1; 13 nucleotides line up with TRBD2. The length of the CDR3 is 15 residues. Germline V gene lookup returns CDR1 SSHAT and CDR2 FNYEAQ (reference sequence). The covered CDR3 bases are TGTGCTAGCAGCCGGGGGACTAGCGGGGTGAATGAG. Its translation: CASSRGTSGVNE. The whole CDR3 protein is CASSRGTSGVNEQFF.

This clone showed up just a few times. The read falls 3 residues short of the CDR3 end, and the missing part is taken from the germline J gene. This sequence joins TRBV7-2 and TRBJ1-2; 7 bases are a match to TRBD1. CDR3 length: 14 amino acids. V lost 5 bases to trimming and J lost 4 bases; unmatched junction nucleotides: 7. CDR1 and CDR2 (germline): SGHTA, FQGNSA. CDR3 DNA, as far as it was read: TGTGCCAGCAGCCCAGACAGGGCCGCCTATGGC. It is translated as CASSPDRAAYG. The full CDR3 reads CASSPDRAAYGYTF.

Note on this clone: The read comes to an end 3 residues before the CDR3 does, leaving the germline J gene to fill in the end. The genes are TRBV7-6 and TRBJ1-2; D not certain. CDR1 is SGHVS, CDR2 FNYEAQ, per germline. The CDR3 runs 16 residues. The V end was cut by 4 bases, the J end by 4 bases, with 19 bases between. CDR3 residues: CASSSLPGISGYGYTF. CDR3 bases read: TGTGCCAGCAGCTCCCTCCCGGGTATCTCGGGCTATGGC.

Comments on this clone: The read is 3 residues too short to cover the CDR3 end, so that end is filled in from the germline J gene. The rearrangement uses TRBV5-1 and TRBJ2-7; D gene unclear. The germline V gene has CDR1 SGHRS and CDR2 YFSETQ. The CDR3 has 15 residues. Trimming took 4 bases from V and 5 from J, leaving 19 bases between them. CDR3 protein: CASSPTPLDRDEQYF. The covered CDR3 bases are TGCGCCAGCAGCCCCACACCTCTCGATCGAGACGAG. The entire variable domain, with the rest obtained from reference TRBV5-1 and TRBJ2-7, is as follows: KAGVTQTPRYLIKTRGQQVTLSCSPISGHRSVSWYQQTPGQGLQFLFEYFSETQRNKGNFPGRFSGRQFSNSRSEMNVSTLELGDSALYLCASSPTPLDRDEQYFGPGTRLTVT.

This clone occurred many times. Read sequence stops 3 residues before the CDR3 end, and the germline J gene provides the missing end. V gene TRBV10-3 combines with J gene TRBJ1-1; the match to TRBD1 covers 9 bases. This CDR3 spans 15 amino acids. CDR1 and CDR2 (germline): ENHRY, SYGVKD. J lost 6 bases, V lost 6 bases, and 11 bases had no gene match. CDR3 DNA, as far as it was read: TGTGCCATCAGGATACAGGGGGCTGTTGGTGCTGAA. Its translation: CAIRIQGAVGAE. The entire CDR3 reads CAIRIQGAVGAEAFF.

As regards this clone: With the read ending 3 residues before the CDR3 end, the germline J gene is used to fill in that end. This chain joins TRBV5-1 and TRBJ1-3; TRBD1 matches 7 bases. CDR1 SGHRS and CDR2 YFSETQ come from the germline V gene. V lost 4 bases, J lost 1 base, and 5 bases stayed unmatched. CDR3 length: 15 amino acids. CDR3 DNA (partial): TGCGCCAGCAGCACCACAGGGGATTCTGGAAACACC. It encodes CASSTTGDSGNT. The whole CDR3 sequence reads CASSTTGDSGNTIYF. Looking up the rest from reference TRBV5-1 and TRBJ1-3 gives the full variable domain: KAGVTQTPRYLIKTRGQQVTLSCSPISGHRSVSWYQQTPGQGLQFLFEYFSETQRNKGNFPGRFSGRQFSNSRSEMNVSTLELGDSALYLCASSTTGDSGNTIYFGEGSWLTVV.

The part of the CDR3 DNA that was read is TGTGCCAGTAGTCCGACTAGGGGCACTGAA. Translation: CASSPTRGTE. The whole CDR3 is CASSPTRGTEAFF. The chain joins TRBV19 to TRBJ1-1; TRBD1 is a possible D gene (5 bases). The CDR3 end lies 3 residues beyond the end of the read and is filled in from the germline J gene. The CDR3 loop spans 13 amino acids. Between the trimmed V and J ends, which lost 5 bases and 4 bases, there was a span of 11 bases. From germline, CDR1 is LNHDA and CDR2 SQIVND (reference sequence).

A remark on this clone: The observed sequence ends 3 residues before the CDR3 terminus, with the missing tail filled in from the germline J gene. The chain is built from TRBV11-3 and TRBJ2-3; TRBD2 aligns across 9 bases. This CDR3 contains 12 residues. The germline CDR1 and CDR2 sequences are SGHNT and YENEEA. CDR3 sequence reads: CASSALAGAQYF. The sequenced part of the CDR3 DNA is TGTGCCAGCAGCGCATTAGCGGGGGCG.

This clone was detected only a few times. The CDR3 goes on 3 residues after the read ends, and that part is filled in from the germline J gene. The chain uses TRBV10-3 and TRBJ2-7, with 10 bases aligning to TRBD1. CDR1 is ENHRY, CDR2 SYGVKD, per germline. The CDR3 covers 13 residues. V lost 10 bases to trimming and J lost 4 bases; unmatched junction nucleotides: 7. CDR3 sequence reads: CANSGQGGYEQYF. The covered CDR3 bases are TGTGCCAATAGCGGACAGGGGGGATACGAG.

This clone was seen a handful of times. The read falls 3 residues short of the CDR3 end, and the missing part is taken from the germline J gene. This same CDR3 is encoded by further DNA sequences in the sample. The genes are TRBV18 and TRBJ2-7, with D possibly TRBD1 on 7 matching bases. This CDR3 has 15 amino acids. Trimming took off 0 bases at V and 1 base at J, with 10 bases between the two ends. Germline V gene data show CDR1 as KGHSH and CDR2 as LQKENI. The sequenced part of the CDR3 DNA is TGTGCCAGCTCACCACCCAGGGGGGATTCCTACGAG. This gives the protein CASSPPRGDSYE. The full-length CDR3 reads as CASSPPRGDSYEQYF.

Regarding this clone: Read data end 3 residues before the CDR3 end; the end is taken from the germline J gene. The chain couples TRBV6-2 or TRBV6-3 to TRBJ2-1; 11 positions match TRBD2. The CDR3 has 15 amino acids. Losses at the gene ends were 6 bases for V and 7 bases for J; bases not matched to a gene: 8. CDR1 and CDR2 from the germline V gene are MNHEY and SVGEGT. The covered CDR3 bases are TGTGCCAGCAGAGATAGCGGGGGGGCCTGGAATGAG. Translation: CASRDSGGAWNE. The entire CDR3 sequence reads CASRDSGGAWNEQFF.

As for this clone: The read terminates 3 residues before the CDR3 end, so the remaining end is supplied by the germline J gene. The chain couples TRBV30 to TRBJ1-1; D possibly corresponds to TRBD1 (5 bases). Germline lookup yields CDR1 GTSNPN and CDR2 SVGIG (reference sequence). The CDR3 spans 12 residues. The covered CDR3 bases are TGTGCCTGGAGTGAAAGACAGTCAAGA. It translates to CAWSERQSR. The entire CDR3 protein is CAWSERQSRAFF.

CDR3 DNA, as far as it was read: TGTGCCAGCTCACGCCCCGGGACAGTCTACAATGAG. Its translation is CASSRPGTVYNE. The whole CDR3 protein reads CASSRPGTVYNEQFF. The V call is TRBV18, the J call TRBJ2-1, with 7 bases lining up with TRBD1. The read terminates 3 residues before the CDR3 end, so the remaining end is supplied by the germline J gene. Trimming removed 4 bases from V and 3 bases from J; junction bases left unmatched: 6. CDR1 and CDR2 from the germline V gene are KGHSH and LQKENI. CDR3 length: 15 amino acids.

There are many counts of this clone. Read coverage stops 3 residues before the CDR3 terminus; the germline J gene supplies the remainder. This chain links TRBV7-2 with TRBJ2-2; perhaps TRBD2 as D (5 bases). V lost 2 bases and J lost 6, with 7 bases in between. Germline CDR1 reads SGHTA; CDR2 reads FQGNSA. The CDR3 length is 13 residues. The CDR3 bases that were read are TGTGCCAGCAGCTTAACCGGGGCCGGGGAG. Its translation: CASSLTGAGE. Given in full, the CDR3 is CASSLTGAGELFF.

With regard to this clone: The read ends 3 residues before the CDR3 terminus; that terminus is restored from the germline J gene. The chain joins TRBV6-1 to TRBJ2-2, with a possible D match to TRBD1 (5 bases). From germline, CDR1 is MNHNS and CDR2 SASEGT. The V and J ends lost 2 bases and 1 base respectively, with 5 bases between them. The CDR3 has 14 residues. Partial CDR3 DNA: TGTGCCAGCAGTGAACAGGGGAACACCGGGGAG. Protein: CASSEQGNTGE. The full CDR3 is CASSEQGNTGELFF.

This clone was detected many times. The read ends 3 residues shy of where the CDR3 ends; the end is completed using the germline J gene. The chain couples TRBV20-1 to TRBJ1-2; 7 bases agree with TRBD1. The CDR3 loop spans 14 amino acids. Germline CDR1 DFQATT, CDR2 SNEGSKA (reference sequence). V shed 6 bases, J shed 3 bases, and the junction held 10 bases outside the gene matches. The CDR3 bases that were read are TGCAGTGCCCCGGAGGCAGGGGGAGACTATGGC. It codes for CSAPEAGGDYG. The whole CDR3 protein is CSAPEAGGDYGYTF.

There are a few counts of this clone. The CDR3 bases that were read are TGTGCCAGCAGCCAGGTGGGTTACGAG. Its protein product is CASSQVGYE. The CDR3 in its entirety is CASSQVGYEQYF. This sequence joins TRBV7-2 and TRBJ2-7; no clear D gene. The read stops 3 residues short of the end of the CDR3; the missing end is completed from the germline J gene. Germline V gene lookup returns CDR1 SGHTA and CDR2 FQGNSA. The V end lost 5 bases, the J end lost 4 bases, and 9 bases lay between the germline ends. The CDR3 has 12 amino acids.

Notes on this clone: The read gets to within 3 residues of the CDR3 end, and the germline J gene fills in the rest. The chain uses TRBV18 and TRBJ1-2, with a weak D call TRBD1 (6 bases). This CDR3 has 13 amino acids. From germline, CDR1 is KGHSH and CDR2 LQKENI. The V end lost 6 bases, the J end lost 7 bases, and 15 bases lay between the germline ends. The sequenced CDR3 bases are TGTGCCAGCTCCCCTGGGGGGGCGCCTGGC. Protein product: CASSPGGAPG. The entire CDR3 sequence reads CASSPGGAPGYTF.

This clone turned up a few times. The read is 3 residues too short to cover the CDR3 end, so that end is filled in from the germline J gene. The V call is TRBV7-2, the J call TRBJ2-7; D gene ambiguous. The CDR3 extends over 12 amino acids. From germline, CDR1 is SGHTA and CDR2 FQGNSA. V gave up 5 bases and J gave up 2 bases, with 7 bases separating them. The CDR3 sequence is CASSLPAYEQYF. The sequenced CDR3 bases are TGTGCCAGCAGCCTCCCCGCCTACGAG.

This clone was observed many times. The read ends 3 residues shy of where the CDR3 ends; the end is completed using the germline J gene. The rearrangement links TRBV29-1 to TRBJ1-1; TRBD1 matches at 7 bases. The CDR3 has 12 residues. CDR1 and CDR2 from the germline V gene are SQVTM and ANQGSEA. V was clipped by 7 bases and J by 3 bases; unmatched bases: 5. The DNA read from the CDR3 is TGCAGCGCCCAGACAGGGTACACTGAA. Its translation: CSAQTGYTE. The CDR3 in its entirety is CSAQTGYTEAFF.